The 21 T cell receptor beta chains below all came from one sample that was sequenced in a study of tumor-infiltrating lymphocytes in primary liver carcinoma. Unsorted bulk tissue (about 18-32 mg) underwent RNA and DNA co-extraction. TCR beta cDNA was prepared out of approximately 470 ng total RNA by means of a constant-region primer. Slightly modified ARM-PCR, run as three nested multiplex PCR rounds, produced the TCR beta libraries. Amplification in the first two PCR rounds was performed using TRBV1-TRBV30 forward primers and a C-beta reverse primer for roughly 10 cycles each. TCRdb called the multiplex PCR reads again in MiXCR, with one record for every CDR3 protein. This sample has 90,000 to 150,000 distinct CDR3 sequences, with approximately 68% found just once. The sample consisted of tumor-adjacent normal liver tissue. All receptors come from a woman aged 55 to 70 with primary liver carcinoma and hepatitis B virus infection.

The rearrangement links TRBV19 to TRBJ2-7; D ambiguous. The CDR3 contains 9 residues. The germline V gene has CDR1 LNHDA and CDR2 SQIVND (reference sequence). Deletions cut 8 bases from V and 4 bases from J, with 3 bases between. The CDR3 here is CASPYEQYF. The CDR3 DNA sequence: TGTGCCAGTCCATACGAGCAGTACTTC.

With regard to this clonotype: One end of the junction fails to match germline, which may point to a read error. The gene calls are TRBV12-3 or TRBV12-4 and TRBJ2-7; TRBD1 or TRBD2 may be the D gene (5 bases each). CDR3 size: 12 residues. This CDR3 reads CASSSQLGEQYF. The CDR3 DNA follows: TGTGCCAGCAGTTCCCAGCTGGGGGAGCAGTACTTT.

Notes on this clonotype: This clone may be a read error of a much larger clone one base away. The rearrangement uses TRBV30 and TRBJ2-1; TRBD2 matches at 10 bases. CDR1 and CDR2 from the germline V gene are GTSNPN and SVGIG (reference sequence). CDR3 size: 16 residues. CDR3 sequence reads: CAWEGGLAGVSNGQFF. DNA for the CDR3: TGTGCCTGGGAGGGGGGGCTAGCGGGAGTGAGCAATGGGCAGTTCTTC.

This clonotype was found a few times. The junction does not match germline at one end; this may be a read error. The chain recombines TRBV11-2 with TRBJ2-7, with D maybe TRBD2 (6 bases). The germline V gene has CDR1 SGHAT and CDR2 FQNNGV. The CDR3 has 14 residues. The CDR3 region has the DNA TGTACCAGCAATCTCGGCGGGACCCTCTACGAGCAGCACTTC. It codes for CTSNLGGTLYEQHF.

Notes on this clonotype: A much more abundant neighbour one base away suggests this may be a read error. The rearrangement joins TRBV12-3 or TRBV12-4 to TRBJ2-5; D gene uncertain. The CDR3 spans 15 residues. V was pared by 5 bases and J by 4 bases, with 17 bases between. Written as DNA, the CDR3 is TGTGCCAGCAGTGCTAACATAGCATCCCCAGAGACCCAGTACTTC. Translating gives CASSANIASPETQYF.

In the case of this clonotype: A read error may produce the germline difference seen at one junction end. The CDR3 loop reads CASSLGQNYDYTF. In DNA, the CDR3 is TGCGCCAGCAGCCTTGGACAGAACTATGACTACACCTTC. The chain recombines TRBV5-1 with TRBJ1-2; TRBD1 is a possible D gene (6 bases). CDR3 size: 13 residues. Per the germline V gene, CDR1 is SGHRS and CDR2 is YFSETQ.

Turning to this clonotype: A read error may produce the germline difference seen at one junction end. V usage is TRBV4-1 and J usage is TRBJ2-2; 7 positions match TRBD1. The CDR3 runs to 16 residues. The germline gives CDR1 MGHRA, CDR2 YSYEKL. The CDR3 reads CASGQQQGLGTRELFF. The CDR3 region has the DNA TGCGCCAGCGGCCAACAACAGGGGTTGGGCACCAGGGAGCTGTTTTTT.

This clonotype was counted ten times or more. V and J are TRBV7-9 and TRBJ1-1, with D possibly being TRBD1 (5 bases). V shed 5 bases and J shed 2 bases, with 12 bases lying between them. Germline CDR1 SEHNR, CDR2 FQNEAQ (reference sequence). This CDR3 comprises 14 residues. The chain's CDR3 is CASSLTRGNTEAFF. The CDR3 DNA follows: TGTGCCAGCAGCCTGACAAGGGGCAACACTGAAGCTTTCTTT.

This clonotype showed up just once. A junction boundary mismatches the germline segment, possibly from a read error. The chain combines TRBV28 with TRBJ1-2; a weak D match, TRBD1 (5 bases). CDR3 size: 16 residues. CDR1 is MDHEN and CDR2 is SYDVKM in the germline V gene. The CDR3 loop is CASSSSGASEGYCYTF. In DNA, the CDR3 is TGTGCCAGCAGTTCGTCCGGGGCCTCGGAGGGCTATTGCTACACCTTC.

Concerning this clonotype itself: The junction differs from germline at one of its ends, possibly a read error. The chain links TRBV11-2 to TRBJ1-1, with D uncertain. Germline V gene lookup returns CDR1 SGHAT and CDR2 FQNNGV. CDR3 length equals 12 residues. The CDR3 spells CVSSLDNTEAFF. The CDR3 DNA follows: TGTGTCAGCAGCTTAGACAATACTGAAGCTTTCTTT. The full variable domain, completed using reference TRBV11-2 and TRBJ1-1, is EAGVAQSPRYKIIEKRQSVAFWCNPISGHATLYWYQQILGQGPKLLIQFQNNGVVDDSQLPKDRFSAERLKGVDSTLKIQPAKLEDSAVYLCVSSLDNTEAFFGQGTRLTVV.

This clonotype has at least ten counts. This chain links TRBV10-1 with TRBJ2-7, with 9 bases identical to TRBD1. The J segment lost 1 base and the V segment lost 7 bases, leaving 2 bases of the junction unmatched. Per the germline V gene, CDR1 is WNHNN and CDR2 is SYGVQD (reference sequence). The CDR3 loop spans 13 amino acids. CDR3: CASMGQGSYEQYF. CDR3 nucleotide sequence: TGCGCCAGCATGGGACAGGGATCCTACGAGCAGTACTTC.

Note on this clonotype: This is likely a read error, given that the CDR3 carries no conserved phenylalanine or tryptophan at its end. This sequence joins TRBV2 and TRBJ2-1; D unresolved. Trimming shortened V by 6 bases and J by 0 bases, and 9 bases separated the two germline ends. The CDR3 covers 14 residues. Germline V gives CDR1 SNHLY, CDR2 FYNNEI. CDR3 region: CASRKDPSYNEQFL. The DNA for the CDR3 is TGTGCCAGCAGGAAGGACCCCTCCTACAATGAGCAGTTCCTC.

A word on this clonotype: A read error is likely, as this CDR3 ends without the conserved phenylalanine or tryptophan. Because the CDR3's place on the DNA is in doubt, the DNA is left out and the CDR3 is given as listed by TCRdb. The chain carries TRBV4-2 and TRBJ1-1. Per the germline V gene, CDR1 is LGHNA and CDR2 is YNFKEQ. The CDR3 is made up of 16 amino acids, end residues included. The CDR3 here is CASSQVAGRMSTEAFA.

As to this clonotype: A read error is possible here, since a much larger clone lies one base away. The chain joins TRBV11-2 to TRBJ2-7; D uncertain. CDR3 length: 14 residues. The germline CDR1 and CDR2 sequences are SGHAT and FQNNGV. CDR3 residues: CASSIEPGPNEQYF. The CDR3 bases are TGTGCCAGCAGCATAGAGCCGGGTCCGAACGAGCAGTACTTC.

This clonotype was observed a handful of times. The genes are TRBV28 and TRBJ2-1; 9 nucleotides agree with TRBD2. CDR1 MDHEN and CDR2 SYDVKM come from the germline V gene. V shed 7 bases, J shed 7 bases, and the junction held 11 bases outside the gene matches. This CDR3 is 15 amino acids long. CDR3: CASTFHAGGPNEQFF. The CDR3 bases are TGTGCCAGCACCTTTCACGCGGGAGGGCCAAATGAGCAGTTCTTC.

The chain uses TRBV10-3 and TRBJ2-7, with 7 bases identical to TRBD2. Unmatched junction bases numbered 5, after V lost 0 bases and J lost 0 bases. Germline V gene lookup returns CDR1 ENHRY and CDR2 SYGVKD. There are 16 residues in the CDR3. The CDR3 sequence is CAISESGLSDSYEQYF. CDR3 nucleotide sequence: TGTGCCATCAGTGAGTCGGGACTATCGGACTCCTACGAGCAGTACTTC.

Note on this clonotype: A single base separates this from a much larger clone, so it may be a read error. V is TRBV28 and J is TRBJ2-4; no firm D call. Germline V CDR1 and CDR2: MDHEN, SYDVKM. This CDR3 comprises 17 residues. Between the trimmed V and J ends, which lost 5 bases and 0 bases, there was a span of 17 bases. The CDR3 region has the DNA TGTGCCAGCAGTCTGTCCCAGGCGGACGTAGCCAAAAACATTCAGTACTTC. It codes for CASSLSQADVAKNIQYF.

The chain couples TRBV28 to TRBJ1-1; D not certain. The CDR3 is 13 amino acids. Germline V CDR1 and CDR2: MDHEN, SYDVKM. Trimming pared 8 bases from V and 0 bases from J, leaving 10 bases between. The CDR3 here is CASGKFLNTEAFF. The CDR3 bases are TGTGCCAGCGGAAAATTCCTGAACACTGAAGCTTTCTTT.

This clonotype was picked up one time. A junction end diverges from the germline sequence, so it may reflect a read error. The rearrangement uses TRBV6-6 and TRBJ1-1; D remains ambiguous. The germline V gene encodes CDR1 MNHNY and CDR2 SVGAGI (reference sequence). The CDR3 is 13 residues long. CDR3 in amino acids: CTSSDAQYTEAFF. The CDR3 nucleotides are TGTACCAGCAGCGATGCCCAGTACACTGAAGCTTTCTTT.

There are a few counts of this clonotype. It is likely a read error, because the conserved phenylalanine at the end of the CDR3 is missing. The chain is built from TRBV14 and TRBJ2-6, with 8 bases that match TRBD1. V trimming: 1 base; J trimming: 5 bases; junction bases outside the gene matches: 7. The CDR3 covers 17 residues. CDR1 is SGHDN and CDR2 is FVKESK in the germline V gene. This CDR3 is CASSQGGQGLRANVLTS. The CDR3 region has the DNA TGTGCCAGCAGCCAAGGCGGACAGGGTCTCCGGGCCAACGTCCTGACTTCC.

A remark on this clonotype: It may be a read error: a sequence one base away is much more abundant. The CDR3 does not end in the conserved phenylalanine or tryptophan, so this is likely a read error. The chain couples TRBV28 to TRBJ2-7; a possible D gene is TRBD2 (6 bases). The CDR3 is made up of 19 amino acids. V lost 5 bases and J lost 0, with 26 bases in between. Germline CDR1 reads MDHEN; CDR2 reads SYDVKM. The CDR3 region is CASSPTPGDPTSNSYEQYL. The CDR3 DNA is TGTGCCAGCAGTCCAACCCCGGGGGATCCTACGTCAAACTCCTACGAGCAGTACTTA.